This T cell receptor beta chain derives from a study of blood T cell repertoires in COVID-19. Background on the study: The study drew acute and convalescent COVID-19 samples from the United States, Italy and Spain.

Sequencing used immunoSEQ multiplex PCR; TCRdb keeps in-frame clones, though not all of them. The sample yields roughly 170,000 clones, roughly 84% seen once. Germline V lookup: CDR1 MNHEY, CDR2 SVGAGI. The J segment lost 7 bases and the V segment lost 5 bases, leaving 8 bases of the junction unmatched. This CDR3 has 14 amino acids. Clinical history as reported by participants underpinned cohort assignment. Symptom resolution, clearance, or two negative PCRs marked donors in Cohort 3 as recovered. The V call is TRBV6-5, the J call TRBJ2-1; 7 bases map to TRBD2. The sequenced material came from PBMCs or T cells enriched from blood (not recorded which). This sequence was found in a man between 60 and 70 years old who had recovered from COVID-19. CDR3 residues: CASSPILGGNEQFF. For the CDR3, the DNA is TGTGCCAGCAGTCCAATACTCGGGGGGAATGAGCAGTTCTTC.